Each of the 8 T cell receptor beta chains below was sequenced from the same sample in a study of early T cells in non-severe SARS-CoV-2 infection. TCRdb re-called the 5' RACE reads with MiXCR, one entry per CDR3 protein. The data contain around 76,000 distinct CDR3 sequences, less than 15% of them singletons. What was sequenced was whole blood. These receptors all stem from an adult who was a healthcare worker with PCR-confirmed SARS-CoV-2 infection or an uninfected control (not recorded which).

The count of this clonotype is one. V gene TRBV9 combines with J gene TRBJ2-7; D remains unclear. From germline, CDR1 is SGDLS and CDR2 YYNGEE. Trimming removed 4 bases from V and 7 bases from J, with 15 bases in between. This CDR3 has 13 amino acids. The CDR3 DNA follows: TGTGCCAGCAGCACCCGGTTCTCGGATGAGCAGTACTTC. This sequence encodes CASSTRFSDEQYF.

This clonotype is deemed medium-sized. This chain connects TRBV20-1 to TRBJ2-7, with 12 bases lining up with TRBD2. The CDR3 is made up of 16 amino acids. The trim removed 1 base at V and 2 bases at J, leaving 6 bases unmatched. CDR1 and CDR2 (germline): DFQATT, SNEGSKA (reference sequence). In nucleotides, the CDR3 is TGCAGTGCTAGAGGGCTAGCGGGAGGGCACCCCTACGAGCAGTACTTC. Amino acids: CSARGLAGGHPYEQYF.

On this clonotype: Just one base apart from a much larger clone, this may be a read error. This rearrangement joins TRBV18 to TRBJ1-5, with D possibly being TRBD1 (5 bases). This CDR3 is built from 14 residues. CDR1 and CDR2 from the germline V gene are KGHSH and LQKENI. The CDR3 spells CANSPGGRDQPQHF. CDR3 coding DNA: TGTGCCAACTCACCCGGGGGGAGGGATCAGCCCCAGCATTTT.

This chain connects TRBV6-2 or TRBV6-3 to TRBJ2-5; 11 nucleotides agree with TRBD2. Trimming cost V 7 bases and J 9 bases; bases outside gene matches: 16. Germline V lookup: CDR1 MNHEY, CDR2 SVGEGT. This CDR3 region has 16 residues. CDR3 residues: CASTETSGIRLMAQYF. The CDR3 DNA reads TGTGCCAGCACCGAGACTAGCGGGATTCGTTTAATGGCCCAGTACTTC.

This clonotype was observed a few times. The genes are TRBV3-1 and TRBJ2-7; 7 positions match TRBD1. The CDR3 spans 13 residues. Germline lookup yields CDR1 LGHDT and CDR2 YNNKEL (reference sequence). V was pared by 6 bases and J by 6 bases, with 8 bases of the junction left unmatched. CDR3 residues: CASSRQGYSEQYF. The CDR3 DNA sequence: TGTGCCAGCAGTCGACAGGGTTACAGCGAGCAGTACTTC.

This clonotype was counted only a few times. The chain joins TRBV5-1 to TRBJ2-7; 11 bases agree with TRBD1. Unmatched junction bases numbered 6, after V lost 5 bases and J lost 5 bases. The germline V gene has CDR1 SGHRS and CDR2 YFSETQ. This CDR3 is built from 14 residues. CDR3 in amino acids: CASRTGQGAHEQYF. CDR3 sequence (DNA): TGCGCCAGCAGAACCGGACAGGGGGCCCACGAGCAGTACTTC.

The rearrangement links TRBV11-1 to TRBJ2-1; 8 bases are a match to TRBD2. Germline V gives CDR1 SGHAT, CDR2 FQDESV (reference sequence). This CDR3 has 18 amino acids. V gave up 4 bases and J gave up 4 bases; unmatched junction bases: 15. In DNA, the CDR3 is TGTGCCAGCAGCTCAAAAAGCGGGAGCACTCGTTCATACAATGAGCAGTTCTTC. It translates to CASSSKSGSTRSYNEQFF.

Ten or more counts support this clonotype. J is TRBJ2-6 and V is TRBV27, with 8 bases identical to TRBD1. V lost 5 bases, J lost 2 bases, and 8 bases stayed unmatched. This CDR3 has 17 residues. Germline CDR1 and CDR2: MNHEY and SMNVEV (reference sequence). The CDR3 is CASSRTGRIPGANVLTF. The DNA for the CDR3 is TGTGCCAGCAGTAGGACAGGGAGGATCCCTGGGGCCAACGTCCTGACTTTC.